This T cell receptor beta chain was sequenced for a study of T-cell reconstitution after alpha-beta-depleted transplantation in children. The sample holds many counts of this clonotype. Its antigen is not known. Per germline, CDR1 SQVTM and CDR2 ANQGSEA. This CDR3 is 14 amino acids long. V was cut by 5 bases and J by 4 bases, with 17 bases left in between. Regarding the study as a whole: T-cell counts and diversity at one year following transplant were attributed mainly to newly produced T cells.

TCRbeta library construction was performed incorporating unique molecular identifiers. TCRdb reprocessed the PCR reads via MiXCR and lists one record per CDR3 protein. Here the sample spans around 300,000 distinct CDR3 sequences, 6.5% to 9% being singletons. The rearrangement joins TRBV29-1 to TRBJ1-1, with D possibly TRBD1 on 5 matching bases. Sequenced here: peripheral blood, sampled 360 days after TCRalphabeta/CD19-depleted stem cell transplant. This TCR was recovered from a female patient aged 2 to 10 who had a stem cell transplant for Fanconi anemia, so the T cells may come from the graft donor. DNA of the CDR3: TGCAGCGTTCGGGGGATGAGGGAGAGCACTGAAGCTTTCTTT. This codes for CSVRGMRESTEAFF.